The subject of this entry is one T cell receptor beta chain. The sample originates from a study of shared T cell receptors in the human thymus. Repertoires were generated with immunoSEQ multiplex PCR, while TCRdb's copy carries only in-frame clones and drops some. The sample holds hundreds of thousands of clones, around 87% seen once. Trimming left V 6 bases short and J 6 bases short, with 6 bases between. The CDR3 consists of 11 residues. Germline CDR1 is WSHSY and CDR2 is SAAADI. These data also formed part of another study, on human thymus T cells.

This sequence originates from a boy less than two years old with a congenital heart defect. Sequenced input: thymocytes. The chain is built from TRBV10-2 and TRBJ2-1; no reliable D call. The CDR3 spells CASRLRNEQFF. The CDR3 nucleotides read TGCGCCAGCAGACTGCGCAATGAGCAGTTCTTC.